This T cell receptor (beta chain) came from a study of CD8+ T cells in alopecia areata. Points from the study as a whole: Tofacitinib significantly decreased scalp clonality and expanded CD8+ clones among top 100.

The treatment denotes: oral pan-JAK inhibitor, 5-10 mg twice daily. The investigators collected lesional scalp punch biopsies and peripheral blood from alopecia areata patients. As regards this clone: Antigen specificity is unknown.

Germline V CDR1 and CDR2: MNHEY, SVGAGI. V dropped 4 bases and J dropped 9; count of bases not matched to a gene: 7. The CDR3 sequence is 13 residues long. Sequencing templates came from extracted RNA that was reverse transcribed into cDNA. This table comes from immunoSEQ multiplex PCR, and its TCRdb copy is limited to in-frame clones, with some not included. The repertoire has 180,000 or so clones, approximately 50% of them found once; the top ten carry 10%. The origin of this receptor is a human donor with alopecia areata. The sample consisted of CD8+ T cells sorted from blood, taken around week 54, from a patient treated with tofacitinib. The V call is TRBV6-5, the J call TRBJ2-3; 7 bases are shared with TRBD2. The CDR3 here is CASSWTPGGTQYF. CDR3 sequence (DNA): TGTGCCAGCAGTTGGACGCCGGGGGGAACGCAGTATTTT.